The entry that follows covers one TCR beta chain sequence. The antigen is not known. Using immunoSEQ multiplex PCR, the repertoire was profiled, and TCRdb retains in-frame clones only, with some absent. In the table there are under 100,000 clones, 80% to 95% of which are singletons. All patients experienced relapse after autologous stem cell transplantation, and brentuximab vedotin exposure was variable. Best response was recorded as complete response, partial response or progressive disease. This sample was included in a study of PD-1 blockade in classical Hodgkin lymphoma. Trimming removed 6 bases from V and 3 bases from J, with 17 bases in between. This CDR3 contains 15 residues. Per germline, CDR1 LNHDA and CDR2 SQIVND (reference sequence). General study points: With CD4+ cells, TCR diversity rose significantly by C4D1, but not with CD8+ cells. Although disease activity or prior therapy may be involved, causes of the repertoire differences remain undefined. Baseline diversity resembling that of newly diagnosed patients was seen in complete responders.

The sequence was obtained from a human donor with classical Hodgkin lymphoma. The material was peripheral blood mononuclear cells (PBMCs), obtained before the second cycle of nivolumab. The V call is TRBV19, the J call TRBJ2-5; a possible D gene is TRBD1 (8 bases). This CDR3 is CASRGGTGREETQYF. CDR3 DNA sequence: TGTGCCAGTAGGGGGGGGACAGGACGGGAAGAGACCCAGTACTTC.